These 20 T cell receptor beta chains were all obtained from the same sample, sequenced in a study of shared clonotypes between healthy human individuals. Sequenced by immunoSEQ multiplex PCR; TCRdb stores in-frame clones only, minus some. Counted here are approximately 2.5 million clones, more than 85% occurring once; the ten biggest clones make up 0.36%. The sequencing sample was made of naive CD4+ T cells from PBMCs. Subset described: CD45RA+ positively selected. The source of these receptors is a young man in good health. Some clones in this sample may be carry-over from other donors' samples.

V gene TRBV5-3 combines with J gene TRBJ1-5; 8 bases align to TRBD1. TRBV5-3 is an open reading frame, and its role is uncertain. The V and J ends lost 4 bases and 0 bases, in that order; junction bases with no gene match: 12. CDR3 size: 18 residues. Here the CDR3 DNA reads TGTGCCAGAAGCCTTCTTGGACAGGGTTTATTTAGCAATCAGCCCCAGCATTTT. Its translation is CARSLLGQGLFSNQPQHF.

The V and J genes are TRBV19 and TRBJ2-1; TRBD1 agrees at 7 bases. Germline lookup yields CDR1 LNHDA and CDR2 SQIVND (reference sequence). The CDR3 is 15 residues long. V gave up 4 bases and J gave up 3 bases; unmatched junction bases: 6. The CDR3 loop reads CASSTAGGNYNEQFF. CDR3 in DNA: TGTGCCAGTAGTACTGCAGGGGGTAACTACAATGAGCAGTTCTTC. The complete variable domain, with remaining parts taken from reference TRBV19 and TRBJ2-1, reads DGGITQSPKYLFRKEGQNVTLSCEQNLNHDAMYWYRQDPGQGLRLIYYSQIVNDFQKGDIAEGYSVSREKKESFPLTVTSAQKNPTAFYLCASSTAGGNYNEQFFGPGTRLTVL.

The chain combines TRBV2 with TRBJ1-1; D gene unclear. Germline-derived CDR1 and CDR2 are SNHLY and FYNNEI. With 6 bases removed from V and 0 bases from J, the gap between germline ends came to 11 bases. This CDR3 region has 14 residues. This CDR3 reads CASRPWKMNTEAFF. In nucleotides, the CDR3 is TGTGCCAGCAGGCCCTGGAAGATGAACACTGAAGCTTTCTTT. Based on the CDR3 plus reference TRBV2 and TRBJ1-1, the full variable domain is EPEVTQTPSHQVTQMGQEVILRCVPISNHLYFYWYRQILGQKVEFLVSFYNNEISEKSEIFDDQFSVERPDGSNFTLKIRSTKLEDSAMYFCASRPWKMNTEAFFGQGTRLTVV.

The chain couples TRBV25-1 to TRBJ1-4, with 7 positions matching TRBD1. Trimming removed 3 bases from V and 8 bases from J; junction bases left unmatched: 9. The CDR3 is 15 residues long. CDR1 is MGHDK and CDR2 is SYGVNS in the germline V gene. As DNA, the CDR3 is TGTGCCAGCAGTGAGAAAAGACAGGGAGGGGAAAAACTGTTTTTT. It specifies CASSEKRQGGEKLFF.

This chain links TRBV7-3 with TRBJ2-2; 8 bases line up with TRBD2. The CDR3 is 14 residues long. CDR1 and CDR2 (germline): SGHTA, FQGTGA. With V trimmed by 2 bases and J by 8 bases, 4 bases remained unmatched. In DNA form, the CDR3 reads TGTGCCAGCAGCTTACTCGGACTAGCTGGGGAGCTGTTTTTT. Translation: CASSLLGLAGELFF.

The chain has TRBV10-3 and TRBJ2-3, with 8 nucleotides matching TRBD2. The germline gives CDR1 ENHRY, CDR2 SYGVKD. The CDR3 consists of 13 residues. V lost 3 bases to trimming and J lost 6 bases; unmatched junction nucleotides: 2. DNA for the CDR3: TGTGCCATCAGTGAAAGACTAGCGGATACGCAGTATTTT. Encoded protein: CAISERLADTQYF.

V gene TRBV6-6 combines with J gene TRBJ1-5; D is perhaps TRBD1 (6 bases). The V and J ends lost 0 bases and 6 bases respectively, with 15 bases between them. This CDR3 is built from 16 residues. CDR1 and CDR2 from the germline V gene are MNHNY and SVGAGI (reference sequence). CDR3 amino acids: CASSYSSGGEFQPQHF. The CDR3 nucleotides are TGTGCCAGCAGTTACTCATCCGGGGGCGAATTTCAGCCCCAGCATTTT.

Details on this clone: This sample includes further DNA sequences coding for the same CDR3. This chain uses TRBV14 with TRBJ2-7; D may be TRBD2 (6 bases). Between the trimmed V and J ends, which lost 4 bases and 6 bases, there was a span of 13 bases. The CDR3 runs 13 residues. Germline CDR1 is SGHDN and CDR2 is FVKESK. The DNA of the CDR3 is TGTGCCAGCAGCCCCAGACTAGTTTTCGAGCAGTACTTC. Protein: CASSPRLVFEQYF. Full variable domain (outside the CDR3, taken from reference TRBV14 and TRBJ2-7): EAGVTQFPSHSVIEKGQTVTLRCDPISGHDNLYWYRRVMGKEIKFLLHFVKESKQDESGMPNNRFLAERTGGTYSTLKVQPAELEDSGVYFCASSPRLVFEQYFGPGTRLTVT.

The rearrangement uses TRBV7-2 and TRBJ2-7; D is uncertain. The V and J ends lost 0 bases and 8 bases respectively, with 8 bases between them. Germline V gene lookup returns CDR1 SGHTA and CDR2 FQGNSA. The CDR3 has 12 residues. DNA of the CDR3: TGTGCCAGCAGCTTAGCGGGCAGACAGCAGTACTTC. This gives the protein CASSLAGRQQYF.

The chain uses TRBV9 and TRBJ2-7, with no clear D. The germline CDR1 and CDR2 sequences are SGDLS and YYNGEE. The CDR3 covers 14 residues. Trimming cost V 3 bases and J 2 bases, with 12 bases left between them. CDR3 region: CASSATSLPYEQYF. Written as DNA, the CDR3 is TGTGCCAGCAGCGCGACTTCTCTACCCTACGAGCAGTACTTC.

The chain employs TRBV6-6 and TRBJ2-1, with D tentatively TRBD1 (6 bases). The CDR3 sequence is 12 residues long. Germline CDR1 reads MNHNY; CDR2 reads SVGAGI (reference sequence). Trimming shortened V by 7 bases and J by 6 bases, and 10 bases separated the two germline ends. CDR3 amino acids: CASTPGVNEQFF. As DNA, the CDR3 is TGTGCCAGCACCCCAGGGGTCAATGAGCAGTTCTTC.

This sequence joins TRBV2 and TRBJ1-5; 9 nucleotides agree with TRBD1. V lost 5 bases, J lost 4 bases, and 9 bases stayed unmatched. The CDR3 sequence is 16 residues long. CDR1 and CDR2 from the germline V gene are SNHLY and FYNNEI. The CDR3 is CASSPTLGQGNQPQHF. The CDR3 DNA reads TGTGCCAGCAGTCCCACGCTCGGACAGGGGAATCAGCCCCAGCATTTT.

V usage is TRBV15 and J usage is TRBJ2-7, with D perhaps matching TRBD2 (5 bases). V was shortened by 5 bases and J by 7 bases, with 18 bases between the two germline ends. The germline CDR1 and CDR2 sequences are LNHNV and YYDKDF (reference sequence). CDR3 length: 14 residues. In nucleotides, the CDR3 is TGTGCCACCAGCGCCGTGGGGAGATCGGGGGAGCAGTACTTC. It yields the protein CATSAVGRSGEQYF. The full variable domain, rest sourced from reference TRBV15 and TRBJ2-7, is DAMVIQNPRYQVTQFGKPVTLSCSQTLNHNVMYWYQQKSSQAPKLLFHYYDKDFNNEADTPDNFQSRRPNTSFCFLDIRSPGLGDTAMYLCATSAVGRSGEQYFGPGTRLTVT.

The rearrangement links TRBV2 to TRBJ1-1, with D unclear. Trimming left V 6 bases short and J 4 bases short, with 12 bases between. The CDR3 totals 13 residues. The germline gives CDR1 SNHLY, CDR2 FYNNEI. The CDR3, as DNA: TGTGCCAGCAGATCGGACGGGTTCACTGAAGCTTTCTTT. This sequence encodes CASRSDGFTEAFF.

The chain combines TRBV7-6 with TRBJ2-7; TRBD1 is a possible D gene (5 bases). V dropped 5 bases and J dropped 9 bases, with 20 bases sitting between them. Per the germline V gene, CDR1 is SGHVS and CDR2 is FNYEAQ. This CDR3 is 14 amino acids long. For the CDR3, the DNA is TGTGCCAGCAGCCCCGGCAGGGTAGATTCCGTGCAGTACTTC. Protein product: CASSPGRVDSVQYF.

V usage is TRBV28 and J usage is TRBJ2-1; 9 bases match TRBD1. CDR1 and CDR2 from the germline V gene are MDHEN and SYDVKM. With 7 bases clipped from V and 3 bases from J, the junction kept 4 bases outside the gene matches. This CDR3 comprises 14 residues. For the CDR3, the DNA is TGTGCCAGCACCAGACAGGGGGGCTACAATGAGCAGTTCTTC. This gives the protein CASTRQGGYNEQFF.

The gene calls are TRBV28 and TRBJ2-2; the D is unclear. Per the germline V gene, CDR1 is MDHEN and CDR2 is SYDVKM. The CDR3 spans 17 residues. V shed 6 bases and J shed 2 bases, with 19 bases lying between them. CDR3 sequence: CASRHGRRTTNTGELFF. For the CDR3, the DNA is TGTGCCAGCAGACACGGACGGAGAACTACCAACACCGGGGAGCTGTTTTTT.

This clone was counted only a few times. Within the sample, other DNA sequences also encode this same CDR3. V usage is TRBV7-9 and J usage is TRBJ1-1; 9 bases agree with TRBD1. Germline V gene sequence: CDR1 SEHNR, CDR2 FQNEAQ (reference sequence). V dropped 5 bases and J dropped 3; count of bases not matched to a gene: 1. This CDR3 comprises 13 residues. CDR3 nucleotides: TGTGCCAGCAGCCGACAGGGGGACACTGAAGCTTTCTTT. Translated, it gives CASSRQGDTEAFF.

The chain recombines TRBV15 with TRBJ1-1; D not certain. In germline, CDR1 is LNHNV, CDR2 YYDKDF (reference sequence). This CDR3 is 13 amino acids long. The ends were cut back, 1 base at V and 11 bases at J, with 14 bases in the middle. The CDR3 nucleotides read TGTGCCACCAGCAGAGTGGGCCGGGCTTCGGCTTTCTTT. This sequence encodes CATSRVGRASAFF.

The chain employs TRBV5-1 and TRBJ2-3, with D unclear. Per germline, CDR1 SGHRS and CDR2 YFSETQ. The CDR3 consists of 15 residues. The V end lost 0 bases, the J end lost 4 bases, and 12 bases lay between the germline ends. This CDR3 is CASSLGLVGPDTQYF. CDR3 coding DNA: TGCGCCAGCAGCTTGGGTCTAGTTGGGCCAGATACGCAGTATTTT.